Following are 21 T cell receptor beta chains from one sample sequenced in a study of blood T cells in healthy people across ages. Sample-barcoded 5' priming and a J-beta primer mix drove a second PCR of about 6 to 12 cycles. Each CDR3 protein is one row after TCRdb ran MiXCR on the 5' RACE reads. The table shows 910,000 or so distinct CDR3 sequences, with around 54% occurring only once. The sequenced sample was blood. These receptors came from a woman in her sixties or seventies in good health.

Only a few counts were recorded for this clonotype. The V gene is TRBV4-2, the J gene TRBJ2-3, with 8 bases that match TRBD2. The junction had 18 bases not matched to a gene; V was cut back by 2 bases and J by 2 bases. Germline CDR1 reads LGHNA; CDR2 reads YNFKEQ. The CDR3 totals 20 residues. CDR3: CASSQIPRALSGDFTDTQYF. CDR3 in DNA: TGTGCCAGCAGCCAAATCCCCAGAGCTCTTAGCGGGGATTTCACAGATACGCAGTATTTT.

The CDR3 reads CASSQGQGGYNEQYF. As DNA, the CDR3 is TGCGCCAGCAGCCAGGGACAGGGAGGATACAATGAGCAGTACTTC. The J gene is TRBJ2-1, the V gene TRBV4-1; 9 bases agree with TRBD1. The DNA end lines up better with TRBJ2-7; the J call may be wrong. CDR1 is MGHRA and CDR2 is YSYEKL in the germline V gene. There are 15 residues in the CDR3.

A single count supports this clonotype. The rearrangement joins TRBV6-2 or TRBV6-3 to TRBJ1-5; a weak D match, TRBD1 (6 bases). The germline V gene has CDR1 MNHEY and CDR2 SVGEGT. The CDR3 has 15 amino acids. V gave up 3 bases and J gave up 3 bases, with 12 bases separating them. The CDR3, as DNA: TGTGCCAGCAGTTATAATGGGGGCCTCAATCAGCCCCAGCATTTT. It encodes CASSYNGGLNQPQHF.

The chain recombines TRBV4-1 with TRBJ2-3, with TRBD1 matching 7 bases. The length of the CDR3 is 16 residues. Germline V lookup: CDR1 MGHRA, CDR2 YSYEKL. With 0 bases clipped from V and 3 bases from J, the junction kept 6 bases outside the gene matches. In nucleotides, the CDR3 is TGCGCCAGCAGCCAAGAGGGGACAGTCCGGACAGATACGCAGTATTTT. The encoded protein is CASSQEGTVRTDTQYF.

The J gene is TRBJ2-3, the V gene TRBV5-1; no reliable D call. This CDR3 comprises 14 residues. Trimming cost V 2 bases and J 2 bases, with 9 bases left between them. Germline lookup yields CDR1 SGHRS and CDR2 YFSETQ. The CDR3 spells CASSFPDPTDTQYF. The CDR3 DNA reads TGCGCCAGCAGCTTCCCGGACCCCACAGATACGCAGTATTTT.

The CDR3 DNA follows: TGCGCCAGCAGCGGGGACGGACTACCCACAGATACGCAGTATTTT. Protein product: CASSGDGLPTDTQYF. V and J are TRBV4-3 and TRBJ2-3; D possibly corresponds to TRBD2 (6 bases). The CDR3 consists of 15 residues. The V gene's germline CDR1 is LGHNA and CDR2 YSLEER. Between the trimmed V and J ends, which lost 5 bases and 2 bases, there was a span of 14 bases.

This clonotype occurred once. V usage is TRBV2 and J usage is TRBJ1-5; D call uncertain. This CDR3 is built from 14 residues. Trimming took off 7 bases at V and 0 bases at J, with 10 bases between the two ends. Germline values: CDR1 SNHLY, CDR2 FYNNEI. CDR3 in DNA: TGTGCCAGCATGCGGACCTATAGCAATCAGCCCCAGCATTTT. Protein: CASMRTYSNQPQHF.

The table lists this clonotype with a few counts. The CDR3 here is CASGLATLPGLAGGPANEQFF. Written as DNA, the CDR3 is TGTGCTAGTGGTTTGGCGACCCTCCCGGGACTAGCGGGAGGGCCGGCAAATGAGCAGTTCTTC. The chain carries TRBV12-5 and TRBJ2-1, with TRBD2 matching 16 bases. J was trimmed by 7 bases and V by 1 base; bases with no gene match: 16. CDR1 is LGHNT, CDR2 FRNRAP, per germline. The CDR3 is 21 amino acids.

This clonotype was counted only a few times. The rearrangement links TRBV29-1 to TRBJ2-7, with TRBD1 as a possible D gene (5 bases). Trimming shortened V by 8 bases and J by 2 bases, and 16 bases separated the two germline ends. Germline V gene lookup returns CDR1 SQVTM and CDR2 ANQGSEA. The CDR3 runs 13 residues. CDR3 DNA: TGCAGCTCATCAACAGCAGGGACCTACGAGCAGTACTTC. Encoded protein: CSSSTAGTYEQYF.

This clonotype was found many times. This chain links TRBV7-2 with TRBJ2-7, with 7 bases fitting TRBD2. Germline CDR1 reads SGHTA; CDR2 reads FQGNSA. J was trimmed by 0 bases and V by 5 bases; bases with no gene match: 4. The CDR3 totals 14 residues. The CDR3 sequence is CASSSGISSYEQYF. Here the CDR3 DNA reads TGTGCCAGCAGCAGCGGGATTAGCTCCTACGAGCAGTACTTC.

The chain carries TRBV10-1 and TRBJ2-2; D remains ambiguous. CDR1 and CDR2 from the germline V gene are WNHNN and SYGVQD (reference sequence). The V and J ends lost 2 bases and 5 bases respectively, with 9 bases between them. The CDR3 extends over 14 amino acids. CDR3 coding DNA: TGCGCCAGCAGTGAGGGCAGTCGAACCGGGGAGCTGTTTTTT. Protein product: CASSEGSRTGELFF.

This chain connects TRBV27 to TRBJ2-5; possible D gene TRBD2, 6 bases. The DNA end is more similar to TRBJ2-7, so the J call may be wrong. This CDR3 contains 14 residues. The germline V gene encodes CDR1 MNHEY and CDR2 SMNVEV (reference sequence). For the CDR3, the DNA is TGTGCCAGCCGGGGGACCCATGAAGCCTACGAGCAGTACTTC. Protein: CASRGTHEAYEQYF.

Only one count was recorded for this clonotype. This rearrangement joins TRBV6-2 or TRBV6-3 to TRBJ2-3; D possibly matches TRBD1 or TRBD2 (5 bases each). The V end was cut by 5 bases, the J end by 0 bases, with 18 bases between. This CDR3 has 17 residues. The germline CDR1 and CDR2 sequences are MNHEY and SVGEGT. The CDR3 protein is CASSTYRPGTSTDTQYF. DNA for the CDR3: TGTGCCAGCAGTACCTACCGACCTGGGACCAGCACAGATACGCAGTATTTT.

This sequence joins TRBV28 and TRBJ2-4, with 10 nucleotides matching TRBD2. TRBJ2-7 explains the end of the DNA better; the J call may be wrong. The CDR3 runs to 17 residues. Germline V gene data show CDR1 as MDHEN and CDR2 as SYDVKM. CDR3 nucleotide sequence: TGTGCCAGCAGCCCGACAGGCTACACTAGCGGGAACTACGAGCAGTACTTC. Protein: CASSPTGYTSGNYEQYF.

CDR3 amino acids: CASSYSTREETQYF. Here the CDR3 DNA reads TGTGCCAGCAGTTACTCGACCAGAGAGGAGACCCAGTACTTC. The V gene is TRBV6-6, the J gene TRBJ2-5, with D uncertain. This CDR3 comprises 14 residues. The V and J ends lost 0 bases and 5 bases respectively, with 10 bases between them. The V gene's germline CDR1 is MNHNY and CDR2 SVGAGI (reference sequence).

V and J are TRBV12-3 or TRBV12-4 and TRBJ2-1, with D maybe TRBD1 (5 bases). The end of the DNA fits TRBJ2-7 better, so the J call may be wrong. This CDR3 is built from 12 residues. This CDR3 reads CASGKTDNEQYF. The DNA for the CDR3 is TGTGCCAGCGGTAAGACGGACAATGAGCAGTACTTC.

This sequence joins TRBV1 and TRBJ2-7. TRBV1 is labeled a pseudogene. The CDR3 covers 9 residues. CDR3 sequence reads: CTSSQLAYF. DNA for the CDR3: TGCACCAGCAGCCAGCTTGCGTACTTC.

The chain couples TRBV12-3 or TRBV12-4 to TRBJ2-3; possible D gene TRBD1, 6 bases. This CDR3 has 16 residues. Trimming shortened V by 6 bases and J by 1 base, and 17 bases separated the two germline ends. The CDR3 loop reads CASSSRGTPGTDTQYF. The CDR3, as DNA: TGTGCCAGCAGCAGCAGGGGAACCCCGGGCACAGATACGCAGTATTTT.

This sequence joins TRBV7-6 and TRBJ2-1, with 8 bases matching TRBD1. CDR1 is SGHVS and CDR2 is FNYEAQ in the germline V gene. The trim removed 1 base at V and 5 bases at J, leaving 4 bases unmatched. This CDR3 is built from 15 residues. The DNA for the CDR3 is TGTGCCAGCAGCTTAGGGACAGGGATGAACAATGAGCAGTTCTTC. Its protein product is CASSLGTGMNNEQFF. The whole variable domain, remainder taken from reference TRBV7-6 and TRBJ2-1, is GAGVSQSPRYKVTKRGQDVALRCDPISGHVSLYWYRQALGQGPEFLTYFNYEAQQDKSGLPNDRFSAERPEGSISTLTIQRTEQRDSAMYRCASSLGTGMNNEQFFGPGTRLTVL.

This chain links TRBV28 with TRBJ2-7; 8 bases are a match to TRBD2. This CDR3 has 16 residues. J gave up 4 bases and V 5 bases, and 13 bases lay outside the gene matches. Germline V gene data show CDR1 as MDHEN and CDR2 as SYDVKM. CDR3 coding DNA: TGTGCCAGCAGTCCCCCGGGGGCGGGAGGAAAATACGAGCAGTACTTC. Translation gives CASSPPGAGGKYEQYF.

In this sample, this clonotype turned up many times. The V call is TRBV7-2, the J call TRBJ2-3, with D tentatively TRBD2 (5 bases). This CDR3 comprises 16 residues. V lost 4 bases and J lost 2, with 16 bases in between. CDR1 is SGHTA, CDR2 FQGNSA, per germline. Here the CDR3 DNA reads TGTGCCAGCAGCTCCGGACCGAGGCGGGTCACAGATACGCAGTATTTT. This codes for CASSSGPRRVTDTQYF.